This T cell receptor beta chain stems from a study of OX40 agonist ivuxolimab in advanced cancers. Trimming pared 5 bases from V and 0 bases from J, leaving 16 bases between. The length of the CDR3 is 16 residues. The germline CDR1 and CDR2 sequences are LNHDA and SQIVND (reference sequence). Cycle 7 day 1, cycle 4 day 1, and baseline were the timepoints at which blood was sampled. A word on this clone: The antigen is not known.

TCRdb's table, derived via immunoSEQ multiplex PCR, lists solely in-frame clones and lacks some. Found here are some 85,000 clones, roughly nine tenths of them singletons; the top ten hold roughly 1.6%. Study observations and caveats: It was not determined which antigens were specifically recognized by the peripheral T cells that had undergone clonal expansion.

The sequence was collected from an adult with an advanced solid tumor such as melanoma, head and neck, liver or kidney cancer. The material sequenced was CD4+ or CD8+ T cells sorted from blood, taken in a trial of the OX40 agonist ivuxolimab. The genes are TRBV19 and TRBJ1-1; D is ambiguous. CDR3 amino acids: CASSLQWASMNTEAFF. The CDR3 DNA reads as TGTGCCAGTAGTTTGCAGTGGGCGAGCATGAACACTGAAGCTTTCTTT.